A single sample is the source of the 11 T cell receptor beta chains below, sequenced in a study of regulatory T cells in long-lasting Graves disease. As to time point: newly diagnosed GD, antithyroid drugs for less than 3 months. There was RNA extracted from PBMCs, and the TCR library was made from it. Arm-PCR of CDR3 regions and iRepertoire HTBI primers were used to build TCR beta libraries. TCRdb fed the multiplex PCR reads into MiXCR, producing one record per CDR3 protein. The sample yields about 460,000 distinct CDR3 sequences, approximately 15% seen once. The same data also went into a second study, on T cells in Graves' hyperthyroidism and ophthalmopathy.

Here the sequenced sample was peripheral blood mononuclear cells (PBMCs), taken at new diagnosis, from a patient treated with antithyroid drugs. The receptors derive from a woman aged 50 to 60 with Graves disease.

This clonotype showed up just a few times. The V call is TRBV18, the J call TRBJ1-6; 11 bases line up with TRBD1. J gave up 9 bases and V 1 base, and 11 bases lay outside the gene matches. Per the germline V gene, CDR1 is KGHSH and CDR2 is LQKENI. This CDR3 is 18 amino acids long. The CDR3 sequence: CASSPQTAGTGGSSPLHF. Written as DNA, the CDR3 is TGTGCCAGCTCACCACAAACAGCCGGGACAGGGGGAAGTTCACCCCTCCACTTT.

This clonotype was counted many times. The chain links TRBV11-2 to TRBJ2-3; D could derive from TRBD1 or TRBD2 (5 bases each). This CDR3 has 14 amino acids. V was trimmed by 3 bases and J by 11 bases, leaving 18 bases between them. CDR1 is SGHAT, CDR2 FQNNGV, per germline. Here the CDR3 reads CASSLGSGAARQYF. CDR3 sequence (DNA): TGTGCCAGCAGCTTGGGATCCGGGGCCGCGAGGCAGTATTTT.

This clonotype was detected many times. At one of its ends the junction is not consistent with the germline gene, which may arise from a read error. The V gene is TRBV12-3 or TRBV12-4, the J gene TRBJ2-3; a weak D match, TRBD1 (5 bases). The CDR3 length is 14 residues. CDR3 nucleotide sequence: TGTGCCAGCAGCTTAGGGGCTAGCACAGATACGCAGTATTTT. It translates to CASSLGASTDTQYF.

The count of this clonotype is one. A read error may produce the germline difference seen at one junction end. V gene TRBV7-6 combines with J gene TRBJ2-1; D call uncertain. There are 14 residues in the CDR3. Germline-derived CDR1 and CDR2 are SGHVS and FNYEAQ. The CDR3 reads CASSLTHLYNEQLF. In DNA, the CDR3 is TGTGCCAGCAGCTTGACCCACTTGTACAATGAGCAGTTATTC.

This clonotype has ten or more counts. This chain uses TRBV12-3 or TRBV12-4 with TRBJ2-5, with TRBD1 as a possible D gene (6 bases). This CDR3 contains 14 residues. Trimming removed 3 bases from V and 2 bases from J, with 10 bases in between. The CDR3 loop is CASSFSTGQETQYF. CDR3 bases: TGTGCCAGCAGTTTTTCGACAGGACAAGAGACCCAGTACTTC.

This clonotype appeared a few times. The V gene is TRBV5-6, the J gene TRBJ2-1; 7 positions agree with TRBD2. V lost 5 bases, J lost 0 bases, and 5 bases stayed unmatched. The germline CDR1 and CDR2 sequences are SGHDT and YYEEEE. The CDR3 loop spans 15 amino acids. CDR3 nucleotides: TGTGCCAGCAGACTGGGAGGGAGCTCCTACAATGAGCAGTTCTTC. It encodes CASRLGGSSYNEQFF.

This clonotype occurred a few times. The rearrangement uses TRBV10-2 and TRBJ2-7, with 10 bases fitting TRBD2. CDR1 WSHSY and CDR2 SAAADI come from the germline V gene. Losses at the gene ends were 0 bases for V and 7 bases for J; bases not matched to a gene: 0. CDR3 size: 13 residues. The CDR3 sequence: CASSESLAGEQYF. CDR3 nucleotides: TGCGCCAGCAGTGAGTCACTAGCGGGAGAGCAGTACTTC.

This clonotype was seen ten or more times. The chain couples TRBV6-2 or TRBV6-3 to TRBJ2-7; D unclear. Germline V CDR1 and CDR2: MNHEY, SVGEGT. The CDR3 is made up of 13 amino acids. V lost 5 bases and J 2 bases, leaving 10 bases between the germline ends. CDR3 nucleotide sequence: TGTGCCAGCAGTGGGTGGAGAGCCTACGAGCAGTACTTC. The encoded protein is CASSGWRAYEQYF.

This clonotype showed up many times. The chain carries TRBV3-1 and TRBJ1-1, with D possibly TRBD1 on 5 matching bases. CDR3 size: 18 residues. Trimming stripped 4 bases from V and 2 bases from J, with 23 bases between. From germline, CDR1 is LGHDT and CDR2 YNNKEL (reference sequence). The CDR3 DNA reads as TGTGCCAGCAGCCCCCGATCGCGTTCTGGGGGAATAAACACTGAAGCTTTCTTT. Encoded protein: CASSPRSRSGGINTEAFF. Drawing the rest from reference TRBV3-1 and TRBJ1-1, the complete variable domain is DTAVSQTPKYLVTQMGNDKSIKCEQNLGHDTMYWYKQDSKKFLKIMFSYNNKELIINETVPNRFSPKSPDKAHLNLHINSLELGDSAVYFCASSPRSRSGGINTEAFFGQGTRLTVV.

This clonotype was observed at least ten times. The chain couples TRBV20-1 to TRBJ2-7; D perhaps matches TRBD1 (6 bases). This CDR3 is 11 amino acids long. Between the trimmed V and J ends, which lost 2 bases and 6 bases, there was a span of 8 bases. CDR1 DFQATT and CDR2 SNEGSKA come from the germline V gene (reference sequence). CDR3 DNA: TGCAGTGCTAGACAGGGGCCCGAGCAGTACTTC. This gives the protein CSARQGPEQYF.

This clonotype was observed many times. The chain employs TRBV9 and TRBJ2-3; D unresolved. The V gene lost 0 bases and the J gene lost 6 bases, with 11 bases spanning the gap. The germline V gene encodes CDR1 SGDLS and CDR2 YYNGEE. CDR3 length equals 14 residues. The CDR3 nucleotides read TGTGCCAGCAGCGTAGCGTCTAGGTGGGATACGCAGTATTTT. The encoded protein is CASSVASRWDTQYF.